Listed here are 24 T cell receptor beta chains from one sample, sequenced in a study of identical twins. TCRdb re-derived calls from the 5' RACE reads in MiXCR, one entry per CDR3 protein. Of over 200,000 distinct CDR3 sequences listed, about 10% are singletons. Sequencing input: memory T cells sorted from blood. All receptors come from a middle-aged man in good health.

The V call is TRBV4-1, the J call TRBJ1-1, with a tentative D call TRBD1 (5 bases). V was pared by 6 bases and J by 0 bases, with 11 bases between. From germline, CDR1 is MGHRA and CDR2 YSYEKL. The CDR3 is 14 residues long. The CDR3 protein is CASRDLGLNTEAFF. DNA of the CDR3: TGCGCCAGCAGAGATCTGGGGCTGAACACTGAAGCTTTCTTT.

This clonotype was observed a handful of times. This chain uses TRBV19 with TRBJ2-7; 10 bases fit TRBD2. The germline gives CDR1 LNHDA, CDR2 SQIVND (reference sequence). This CDR3 has 15 amino acids. The V and J ends lost 7 bases and 0 bases, in that order; junction bases with no gene match: 6. CDR3 nucleotides: TGTGCCAGTACTCCGACTAGCGGGCCCTCCTACGAGCAGTACTTC. Translation: CASTPTSGPSYEQYF. The full variable domain, its missing parts supplied by reference TRBV19 and TRBJ2-7, is DGGITQSPKYLFRKEGQNVTLSCEQNLNHDAMYWYRQDPGQGLRLIYYSQIVNDFQKGDIAEGYSVSREKKESFPLTVTSAQKNPTAFYLCASTPTSGPSYEQYFGPGTRLTVT.

This clonotype was picked up a small number of times. The chain is built from TRBV7-6 and TRBJ2-7; 12 bases align to TRBD1. The germline V gene has CDR1 SGHVS and CDR2 FNYEAQ. The CDR3 is 16 amino acids. After removal of 5 bases from V and 6 bases from J, the junction contained 11 bases not matched to a gene. The DNA of the CDR3 is TGTGCCAGCAGCCCCGGGACAGGGGGCCTAATGAGCGAGCAGTACTTC. Its protein is CASSPGTGGLMSEQYF. Supplemented by reference TRBV7-6 and TRBJ2-7, the full variable domain reads GAGVSQSPRYKVTKRGQDVALRCDPISGHVSLYWYRQALGQGPEFLTYFNYEAQQDKSGLPNDRFSAERPEGSISTLTIQRTEQRDSAMYRCASSPGTGGLMSEQYFGPGTRLTVT.

This clonotype was observed many times. V gene TRBV9 combines with J gene TRBJ2-7; maybe TRBD2 (6 bases). V lost 0 bases to trimming and J lost 1 base, with 8 bases between them. Germline V gene data show CDR1 as SGDLS and CDR2 as YYNGEE. There are 14 residues in the CDR3. The CDR3 sequence: CASSVDGGSYEQYF. CDR3 DNA: TGTGCCAGCAGCGTAGATGGGGGGTCCTACGAGCAGTACTTC. Supplemented by reference TRBV9 and TRBJ2-7, the full variable domain reads DSGVTQTPKHLITATGQRVTLRCSPRSGDLSVYWYQQSLDQGLQFLIQYYNGEERAKGNILERFSAQQFPDLHSELNLSSLELGDSALYFCASSVDGGSYEQYFGPGTRLTVT.

The chain joins TRBV20-1 to TRBJ2-1, with 10 bases that match TRBD2. Germline CDR1 and CDR2: DFQATT and SNEGSKA (reference sequence). V was clipped by 6 bases and J by 10 bases; unmatched bases: 15. CDR3 size: 15 residues. CDR3 protein: CSAGGGLAGVEEQFF. The CDR3, as DNA: TGCAGTGCCGGGGGTGGGCTAGCGGGAGTTGAGGAGCAGTTCTTC.

This clonotype was detected a few times. This chain links TRBV20-1 with TRBJ1-5; D unresolved. This CDR3 contains 13 residues. CDR1 and CDR2 from the germline V gene are DFQATT and SNEGSKA (reference sequence). V dropped 1 base and J dropped 1 base, with 5 bases sitting between them. The CDR3 here is CSARGVSNQPQHF. The CDR3 DNA sequence: TGCAGTGCTAGAGGGGTGAGCAATCAGCCCCAGCATTTT.

There are many counts of this clonotype. The chain is built from TRBV20-1 and TRBJ1-4, with D hard to call. CDR1 is DFQATT, CDR2 SNEGSKA, per germline (reference sequence). The CDR3 sequence is 11 residues long. V was trimmed by 1 base and J by 10 bases, leaving 7 bases between them. The CDR3 DNA sequence: TGCAGTGCTAGAGGGAGCGGAAAACTGTTTTTT. This translates into CSARGSGKLFF.

CDR3 in DNA: TGTGCCACCAGCAGAGATCTCCGACAGGGTAATTCACCCCTCCACTTT. Protein sequence: CATSRDLRQGNSPLHF. The rearrangement links TRBV15 to TRBJ1-6; TRBD1 matches 7 bases. The CDR3 runs 16 residues. Germline V gene sequence: CDR1 LNHNV, CDR2 YYDKDF (reference sequence). V gave up 0 bases and J gave up 6 bases; unmatched junction bases: 5. Supplemented by reference TRBV15 and TRBJ1-6, the full variable domain reads DAMVIQNPRYQVTQFGKPVTLSCSQTLNHNVMYWYQQKSSQAPKLLFHYYDKDFNNEADTPDNFQSRRPNTSFCFLDIRSPGLGDTAMYLCATSRDLRQGNSPLHFGNGTRLTVT.

This clonotype was recorded a few times. The rearrangement links TRBV29-1 to TRBJ1-4; D not resolved. Germline V gene data show CDR1 as SQVTM and CDR2 as ANQGSEA. The CDR3 sequence is 13 residues long. V lost 4 bases, J lost 5 bases, and 11 bases lay in between. The CDR3 DNA follows: TGCAGCGTTGTTGAGGGCTCGAATGAAAAACTGTTTTTT. Protein: CSVVEGSNEKLFF.

The V gene is TRBV7-2, the J gene TRBJ2-7; 8 bases line up with TRBD1. The CDR3 is 13 residues long. Germline V gives CDR1 SGHTA, CDR2 FQGNSA. V gave up 0 bases and J gave up 6 bases; unmatched junction bases: 1. The CDR3 sequence is CASSLATGGEQYF. In nucleotides, the CDR3 is TGTGCCAGCAGCTTAGCAACAGGGGGCGAGCAGTACTTC.

This clonotype has just a few counts. Likely a read error: the CDR3 ends without its conserved phenylalanine or tryptophan. The DNA is omitted, as the CDR3 cannot be located on it reliably, and the CDR3 follows TCRdb's listing. The rearrangement uses TRBV3-1 and TRBJ2-7; the table's D call of TRBD1 was not tested on the DNA. The CDR3 sequence runs 13 residues, both termini included. Germline CDR1 reads LGHDT; CDR2 reads YNNKEL (reference sequence). CDR3 protein: CASSQKTGKWQPR.

This clonotype turned up a few times. The gene calls are TRBV4-2 and TRBJ2-7; TRBD2 aligns across 8 bases. Germline lookup yields CDR1 LGHNA and CDR2 YNFKEQ. J lost 0 bases, V lost 5 bases, and 9 bases had no gene match. The CDR3 is 16 residues long. In DNA, the CDR3 is TGTGCCAGCAGCGCTTCGCTAGCGGGTCTCTCCTACGAGCAGTACTTC. It is translated as CASSASLAGLSYEQYF.

There are a few counts of this clonotype. The chain links TRBV28 to TRBJ2-4; possible D gene TRBD2, 6 bases. Germline loops: CDR1 MDHEN, CDR2 SYDVKM. CDR3 length equals 11 residues. Trimming shortened V by 7 bases and J by 10 bases, and 11 bases separated the two germline ends. The CDR3 sequence: CASTFGGIQYF. The CDR3 DNA sequence: TGTGCCAGCACCTTCGGGGGAATTCAGTACTTC.

This clonotype was counted only a few times. The CDR3: CSAGVYTDTQYF. The CDR3 DNA follows: TGCAGTGCCGGAGTTTACACAGATACGCAGTATTTT. The rearrangement links TRBV20-1 to TRBJ2-3, with D uncertain. Germline V gene lookup returns CDR1 DFQATT and CDR2 SNEGSKA (reference sequence). V was trimmed by 6 bases and J by 2 bases, leaving 9 bases between them. The CDR3 is made up of 12 amino acids.

This clonotype was detected ten times or more. The chain links TRBV5-6 to TRBJ2-7, with D hard to call. The V end was cut by 0 bases, the J end by 4 bases, with 5 bases between. The CDR3 consists of 12 residues. The germline gives CDR1 SGHDT, CDR2 YYEEEE. CDR3 in DNA: TGTGCCAGCAGCTTGGACGTATACGAGCAGTACTTC. It specifies CASSLDVYEQYF. The entire variable domain, with the rest obtained from reference TRBV5-6 and TRBJ2-7, is as follows: DAGVTQSPTHLIKTRGQQVTLRCSPKSGHDTVSWYQQALGQGPQFIFQYYEEEERQRGNFPDRFSGHQFPNYSSELNVNALLLGDSALYLCASSLDVYEQYFGPGTRLTVT.

This clonotype has a count of ten or more. The rearrangement uses TRBV4-2 and TRBJ1-1, with 7 bases aligning to TRBD1. The CDR3 is 15 amino acids. Germline loops: CDR1 LGHNA, CDR2 YNFKEQ. Trimming at V came to 4 bases and at J to 3 bases, leaving 8 bases not matched to a gene. Written as DNA, the CDR3 is TGTGCCAGCAGCCGGGAGACAGGGCGGGACACTGAAGCTTTCTTT. Translating it yields CASSRETGRDTEAFF.

This clonotype occurred many times. This chain links TRBV4-3 with TRBJ1-2, with D uncertain. Trimming cost V 5 bases and J 4 bases, with 17 bases left between them. The CDR3 loop spans 15 amino acids. Germline CDR1 LGHNA, CDR2 YSLEER. CDR3 in amino acids: CASSAREGRVYGYTF. CDR3 DNA sequence: TGCGCCAGCAGCGCCCGAGAAGGACGGGTCTATGGCTACACCTTC.

Many counts were recorded for this clonotype. The chain recombines TRBV7-2 with TRBJ1-1; TRBD1 matches at 7 bases. With V trimmed by 4 bases and J by 2 bases, 10 bases remained unmatched. The CDR3 has 16 amino acids. Germline V gene sequence: CDR1 SGHTA, CDR2 FQGNSA. In DNA form, the CDR3 reads TGTGCCAGCAGCTACTCGCCGCAGGGGGTAAACACTGAAGCTTTCTTT. It translates to CASSYSPQGVNTEAFF.

The chain carries TRBV7-9 and TRBJ2-5; 10 bases are a match to TRBD2. With V trimmed by 5 bases and J by 4 bases, 7 bases remained unmatched. The CDR3 runs 15 residues. Germline CDR1 reads SEHNR; CDR2 reads FQNEAQ (reference sequence). The CDR3 coding sequence is TGTGCCAGCAGCCCCAGCGGGAGGGCCCCAGAGACCCAGTACTTC. This translates into CASSPSGRAPETQYF.

This clonotype was seen repeatedly, ten times or more. V usage is TRBV3-1 and J usage is TRBJ2-3; TRBD2 matches at 13 bases. The germline gives CDR1 LGHDT, CDR2 YNNKEL (reference sequence). The CDR3 has 19 residues. With V trimmed by 1 base and J by 0 bases, 7 bases remained unmatched. The chain's CDR3 is CASSQVERTSGGSTDTQYF. The CDR3 nucleotides are TGTGCCAGCAGCCAAGTGGAGCGGACTAGCGGGGGAAGCACAGATACGCAGTATTTT.

Regarding this clonotype: A read error is possible here, since a much larger clone lies one base away. Written as DNA, the CDR3 is TGTGCCAGCAGTTATTCGTCCTCCTACGAGCAGTACTTC. As protein: CASSYSSSYEQYF. The chain carries TRBV12-3 or TRBV12-4 and TRBJ2-7; D remains ambiguous. V was shortened by 4 bases and J by 0 bases, with 7 bases between the two germline ends. The CDR3 totals 13 residues.

This clonotype was found a few times. The chain carries TRBV7-9 and TRBJ1-1; D may be TRBD1 (6 bases). Trimming took off 1 base at V and 3 bases at J, with 9 bases between the two ends. The V gene's germline CDR1 is SEHNR and CDR2 FQNEAQ (reference sequence). CDR3 length: 14 amino acids. The CDR3 is CASSLGAGDTEAFF. The CDR3 nucleotides are TGTGCCAGCAGCTTAGGGGCAGGGGACACTGAAGCTTTCTTT.

This chain uses TRBV12-3 or TRBV12-4 with TRBJ2-7; D call uncertain. V gave up 6 bases and J gave up 0 bases, with 12 bases separating them. This CDR3 contains 14 residues. The CDR3 nucleotides are TGTGCCAGCAGCCCCCGGGTGCCCTCCTACGAGCAGTACTTC. It codes for CASSPRVPSYEQYF.

This clonotype was seen a few times. This sequence joins TRBV5-1 and TRBJ2-3; maybe TRBD1 (6 bases). The CDR3 consists of 15 residues. CDR1 is SGHRS and CDR2 is YFSETQ in the germline V gene. Trimming removed 0 bases at V and 6 bases at J, with 14 bases between. This CDR3 reads CASSLAGQGMDTQYF. For the CDR3, the DNA is TGCGCCAGCAGCTTGGCAGGCCAGGGGATGGATACGCAGTATTTT. Full variable domain (rest looked up from reference TRBV5-1 and TRBJ2-3): KAGVTQTPRYLIKTRGQQVTLSCSPISGHRSVSWYQQTPGQGLQFLFEYFSETQRNKGNFPGRFSGRQFSNSRSEMNVSTLELGDSALYLCASSLAGQGMDTQYFGPGTRLTVL.